Listed below are T cell receptor beta chains from one sample, sequenced in a study of PD-1 blockade in classical Hodgkin lymphoma. Profiling relied on immunoSEQ multiplex PCR, and the TCRdb table lists in-frame clones only, not all of them. The sample has almost 100,000 clones, 92% seen once. Sequenced material: peripheral blood mononuclear cells (PBMCs), taken at baseline. All receptors derive from a human donor with classical Hodgkin lymphoma. CDR3s include the opening cysteine and the closing phenylalanine or tryptophan. A D gene is named only where the DNA matches it firmly. Clone size, where shown, is once, few, many, or a class for clones that have expanded.

TRBD1	once	TRBV5-4	TRBJ2-1	TGTGCCAGCAGCGGAGGTCGGGACAGCTCGAGACTGAAGTTCTTC	CASSGGRDSSRLKFF
-	-	TRBV28	TRBJ1-2	TGTGCCAGCAGCCGCCCGGCCCGGGGGGAGGGCTACACCTTC	CASSRPARGEGYTF
-	-	TRBV6-1	TRBJ1-1	TGTGCCAGCAGTGAAAGCCCGGAAATGAACACTGAAGCTTTCTTT	CASSESPEMNTEAFF
-	-	TRBV30	TRBJ1-2	TGTGCCTGGAACTTCTTTAACTATGGCTACATCTTC	CAWNFFNYGYIF
TRBD2	-	TRBV6-5	TRBJ2-1	TGTGCCAGCAGTTACCCGACTAGCGGGAGGGGCCAGCAGTTCTTC	CASSYPTSGRGQQFF
-	-	TRBV10-2	TRBJ2-4	TGCGCCAGCAGTGAGTCAGAGGGGGCCAAAAACATTCAGTACTTC	CASSESEGAKNIQYF
-	-	TRBV7-8	TRBJ1-4	TGTGCCAGCAGCTTAGAAGGTGGTTCGGTCAGAAAACTGTTTTTT	CASSLEGGSVRKLFF
TRBD2	once	TRBV29-1	TRBJ2-5	TGCAGCGTTGAAAGGACTAGCGGGGAGACCCAGTACTTC	CSVERTSGETQYF
TRBD1	once	TRBV5-1	TRBJ2-7	TGCGCCAGCAGCTTAGCGACGACGGGGCAGGGGGCGCGTGAGCAGTACTTC	CASSLATTGQGAREQYF
-	-	TRBV6-6	TRBJ1-1	TGTGCCAGCAGTGGGGGACGGACGAACACTGAAGCTTTCTTT	CASSGGRTNTEAFF
-	-	TRBV18	TRBJ2-1	TGTGCCAGCTCACGGACAGCAAGTGGGATTGGGCAGTTCTTC	CASSRTASGIGQFF
TRBD2	-	TRBV7-9	TRBJ2-3	TGTGCCAGCAGCTTGGGTTTAGCGGGAGGTTCAGATACGCAGTATTTT	CASSLGLAGGSDTQYF
-	-	TRBV7-6	TRBJ2-7	TGTGCCAGCAGCTTAGAGCTGGGACCGTCCTACGAGCAGTACTTC	CASSLELGPSYEQYF
TRBD2	-	TRBV5-1	TRBJ2-3	TGCGCCAGACCCCTTTGCGGGAGGGCAGATACGCAGTATTTT	CARPLCGRADTQYF
-	-	TRBV19	TRBJ2-2	TGTGCCAGTAGTATAGGAGCGAACACCGGGGAGCTGTTTTTT	CASSIGANTGELFF
TRBD2	-	TRBV19	TRBJ2-5	TGTGCCAGTATAGGCTTAGCGGGAGAGACCCAGTACTTC	CASIGLAGETQYF
-	-	TRBV18	TRBJ1-2	TGTGCCAGCTCACCAGGCGTAAACTATGGCTACACCTTC	CASSPGVNYGYTF
-	-	TRBV10-1	TRBJ2-1	TGCGCCAGCAGTGAGTCGGGTAGGGGATCCTACAATGAGCAGTTCTTC	CASSESGRGSYNEQFF
TRBD2	-	TRBV6-4	TRBJ2-2	TGTGCCAGCAGCCGGGACTACAACACCGGGGAGCTGTTTTTT	CASSRDYNTGELFF
TRBD2	-	TRBV2	TRBJ2-3	TGTGCCAGCAGTGAAAGCGGGAGTTTACGTTTTATCACAGATACGCAGTATTTT	CASSESGSLRFITDTQYF
TRBD2	-	TRBV28	TRBJ2-1	TGTGCCAGTGGGGGAGGGAGGAGCCATCCTGAGCAGTTCTTC	CASGGGRSHPEQFF
-	-	TRBV6-6	TRBJ1-2	TGTGCCAGCACCTTCGGACAGCCTCTCTATGGCTACACCTTC	CASTFGQPLYGYTF
-	-	TRBV7-9	TRBJ1-5	TGTGCCAGCAGCTTGCAAGGGAGCCCGCCCCAGCATTTT	CASSLQGSPPQHF
-	-	TRBV21-1	TRBJ2-3	TGTGCCAGCAGCTTCCGGACAGGGTCAGATACGCAGTATTTT	CASSFRTGSDTQYF
-	-	TRBV6-5	TRBJ1-5	TGTGCCAGCAGTTACCGAGCCCAGCCCCAGCATTTT	CASSYRAQPQHF
-	-	TRBV6-1	TRBJ1-3	TGTGCCAGCAGTTACTCTGGAAACACCATATATTTT	CASSYSGNTIYF